This note documents a single TCR beta chain sequence. Its antigen is currently unknown. With 60 Vbeta and 13 Jbeta primers, the PCR was carried out. Here immunoSEQ multiplex PCR was the method, and the copy in TCRdb shows in-frame clones only, minus some. Found here are about 120,000 clones, roughly 80% of them singletons; the top ten hold 1.5%. These data come from a study of cytomegalovirus exposure and HLA in healthy donors. V lost 0 bases and J lost 5; bases outside the gene matches: 5. This CDR3 is built from 15 residues. CDR1 SGHRS and CDR2 YFSETQ come from the germline V gene. Nominal health characterized the donors when sampled, though unrecorded immune exposures were likely. Notes on the study in general: Specificity of three CMV-associated chains for CMV antigens was verified in vitro. A missense DCLRE1C variant was associated with V- and J-gene trimming of TCR beta chains in a later analysis, and an independent cohort replicated the association.

V gene TRBV5-1 combines with J gene TRBJ2-1; TRBD1 matches 7 bases. The sample comprised PBMCs. This sequence originates from a young woman in good health and CMV-seronegative. The CDR3 nucleotides read TGCGCCAGCAGCTTGGAAGGGACAGCTAACAATGAGCAGTTCTTC. This codes for CASSLEGTANNEQFF. The complete variable domain, with remaining parts taken from reference TRBV5-1 and TRBJ2-1, reads KAGVTQTPRYLIKTRGQQVTLSCSPISGHRSVSWYQQTPGQGLQFLFEYFSETQRNKGNFPGRFSGRQFSNSRSEMNVSTLELGDSALYLCASSLEGTANNEQFFGPGTRLTVL.